This TCR beta chain derives from a study of neurological immune-mediated disorders. This clonotype has at least ten counts. The CDR3 is 16 amino acids. Germline assignment: CDR1 MNHEY and CDR2 SMNVEV (reference sequence). The V end lost 3 bases, the J end lost 3 bases, and 15 bases lay between the germline ends. TCRdb fed the 5' RACE reads into MiXCR, producing one record per CDR3 protein. This table has some 28,000 distinct CDR3 sequences, about 6.9% appearing once. This sequence originates from a woman in her forties or fifties in good health. Sequencing was done on a sample of PBMCs. The chain carries TRBV27 and TRBJ2-1; perhaps TRBD1 as D (7 bases). The CDR3 DNA reads TGTGCCAGCAGTTTTAGTGCAGGGGGGATCTACAATGAGCAGTTCTTC. This gives the protein CASSFSAGGIYNEQFF.